Listed here are 10 T cell receptor beta chains from one sample, sequenced in a study of cytomegalovirus exposure and HLA in healthy donors. 13 Jbeta primers and 60 Vbeta primers were used for the PCR. Clones were sequenced by immunoSEQ multiplex PCR, and TCRdb holds only the in-frame ones, with some missing. Of 150,000 to 200,000 clones in the sample, about 75% are singletons; the top ten hold roughly 10%. Sequencing used PBMCs. The receptors stem from a young man in good health and CMV-seropositive.

The V gene is TRBV19, the J gene TRBJ2-4, with 8 bases that match TRBD1. There are 15 residues in the CDR3. J gave up 1 base and V 6 bases, and 5 bases lay outside the gene matches. Per germline, CDR1 LNHDA and CDR2 SQIVND (reference sequence). The CDR3 DNA reads TGTGCCAGTAGACTGACAGGGGAGGCCAAAAACATTCAGTACTTC. It translates to CASRLTGEAKNIQYF. Full variable domain (rest looked up from reference TRBV19 and TRBJ2-4): DGGITQSPKYLFRKEGQNVTLSCEQNLNHDAMYWYRQDPGQGLRLIYYSQIVNDFQKGDIAEGYSVSREKKESFPLTVTSAQKNPTAFYLCASRLTGEAKNIQYFGAGTRLSVL.

The J gene is TRBJ2-7, the V gene TRBV4-2, with a weak D call TRBD2 (6 bases). Trimming left V 4 bases short and J 0 bases short, with 7 bases between. The CDR3 has 13 amino acids. CDR1 and CDR2 (germline): LGHNA, YNFKEQ. CDR3 bases: TGTGCCAGCAGCCGGGGGGACTCCTACGAGCAGTACTTC. Its protein is CASSRGDSYEQYF.

The chain has TRBV27 and TRBJ1-1; D remains unclear. Trimming left V 4 bases short and J 11 bases short, with 11 bases between. The CDR3 length is 11 residues. Germline CDR1 MNHEY, CDR2 SMNVEV (reference sequence). CDR3: CASSSVSRAFF. The CDR3 DNA reads as TGTGCCAGCAGTTCAGTATCGAGGGCTTTCTTT.

This chain joins TRBV7-9 and TRBJ2-2, with D unresolved. Germline V gives CDR1 SEHNR, CDR2 FQNEAQ (reference sequence). V was shortened by 5 bases and J by 2 bases, with 6 bases between the two germline ends. This CDR3 is 13 amino acids long. The CDR3 region is CASSILNTGELFF. The CDR3 coding sequence is TGTGCCAGCAGCATCCTTAACACCGGGGAGCTGTTTTTT.

This chain uses TRBV28 with TRBJ2-1, with D perhaps matching TRBD2 (5 bases). The CDR3 is 13 amino acids. Germline CDR1 reads MDHEN; CDR2 reads SYDVKM. Deletions cut 6 bases from V and 6 bases from J, with 12 bases between. The CDR3 reads CASRKGVPNEQFF. The CDR3 nucleotides read TGTGCCAGCAGAAAGGGAGTCCCCAATGAGCAGTTCTTC.

The V gene is TRBV28, the J gene TRBJ2-7; tentative D call: TRBD2 (6 bases). The CDR3 consists of 16 residues. From germline, CDR1 is MDHEN and CDR2 SYDVKM. Trimming stripped 6 bases from V and 2 bases from J, with 20 bases between. The CDR3 reads CASRKGLLSAAYEQYF. CDR3 in DNA: TGTGCCAGCAGGAAGGGACTCCTAAGTGCGGCCTACGAGCAGTACTTC.

This rearrangement joins TRBV4-1 to TRBJ2-3, with D possibly TRBD1 on 6 matching bases. CDR1 is MGHRA, CDR2 YSYEKL, per germline. The CDR3 is 16 residues long. V lost 4 bases to trimming and J lost 3 bases, with 17 bases between them. The CDR3 DNA reads as TGCGCCAGCAGCCTCCGGCTGGCAGGGGAAACAGATACGCAGTATTTT. Amino acid sequence: CASSLRLAGETDTQYF.

This chain connects TRBV2 to TRBJ1-5; 10 positions agree with TRBD1. CDR3 length equals 14 residues. Germline-derived CDR1 and CDR2 are SNHLY and FYNNEI. V was clipped by 6 bases and J by 9 bases; unmatched bases: 8. CDR3 coding DNA: TGTGCCAGCAGGCCGGACAGGGGGGGATGGCCCCAGCATTTT. Translation gives CASRPDRGGWPQHF.

The chain couples TRBV4-1 to TRBJ2-7; 14 bases line up with TRBD2. Per the germline V gene, CDR1 is MGHRA and CDR2 is YSYEKL. The CDR3 is 15 residues long. J gave up 2 bases and V 5 bases, and 2 bases lay outside the gene matches. This CDR3 reads CASSETSGRAYEQYF. Here the CDR3 DNA reads TGCGCCAGCAGCGAGACTAGCGGGAGGGCCTACGAGCAGTACTTC.

The V and J genes are TRBV28 and TRBJ2-4, with D tentatively TRBD2 (6 bases). V was trimmed by 7 bases and J by 5 bases, leaving 18 bases between them. The CDR3 consists of 15 residues. Germline assignment: CDR1 MDHEN and CDR2 SYDVKM. The CDR3 DNA reads as TGTGCCAGCACCCCAGCGGGTCCCTATGAAAACATTCAGTACTTC. Residues: CASTPAGPYENIQYF.